The T cell receptor beta chain under discussion was sequenced for a study of technical replicates of blood from several donors. The V gene lost 5 bases and the J gene lost 2 bases, with 13 bases spanning the gap. The CDR3 runs to 14 residues. Germline V lookup: CDR1 KGHSH, CDR2 LQKENI. Produced via immunoSEQ multiplex PCR; TCRdb's table is partial and in-frame only. The sample has approximately 85,000 clones; 90% to 95% are singletons. The rearrangement uses TRBV18 and TRBJ2-7; perhaps TRBD2 as D (5 bases). The sequence derives from a human donor in good health. Material: T cells isolated from PBMCs. Here the CDR3 DNA reads TGTGCCAGCTCATCGGAGTGGAGGCCCTACGAGCAGTACTTC. Its translation is CASSSEWRPYEQYF.